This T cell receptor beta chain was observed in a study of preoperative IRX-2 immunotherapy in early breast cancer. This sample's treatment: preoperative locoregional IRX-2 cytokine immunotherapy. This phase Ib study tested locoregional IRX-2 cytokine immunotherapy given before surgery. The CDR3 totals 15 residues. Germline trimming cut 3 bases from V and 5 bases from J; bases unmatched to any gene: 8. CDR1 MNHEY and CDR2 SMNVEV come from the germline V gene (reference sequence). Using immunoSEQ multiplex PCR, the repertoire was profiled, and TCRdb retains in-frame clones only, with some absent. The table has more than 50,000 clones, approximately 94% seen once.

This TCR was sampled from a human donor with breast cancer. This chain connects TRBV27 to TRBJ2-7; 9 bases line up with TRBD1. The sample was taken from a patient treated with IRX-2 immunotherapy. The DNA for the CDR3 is TGTGCCAGCAGTTTGGTCGGGACAGGGCAGAACGAGCAGTACTTC. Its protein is CASSLVGTGQNEQYF.